The 14 T cell receptor beta chains listed next were all sequenced from one sample in a study of beta chain features in type 1 diabetes. All of the isolated RNA was reverse transcribed, so expressed TCRB transcripts were sequenced. Produced via immunoSEQ multiplex PCR; TCRdb's table is partial and in-frame only. The repertoire holds over 700,000 clones, with under 20% as singletons. Sequenced: naive CD4+ T cells from blood. All receptors derive from a woman in her late teens or twenties in good health.

The J gene is TRBJ2-5, the V gene TRBV4-2; D is ambiguous. Trimming removed 0 bases from V and 2 bases from J, with 10 bases in between. The CDR3 loop spans 15 amino acids. CDR1 is LGHNA, CDR2 YNFKEQ, per germline. CDR3 residues: CASSQDDGRQETQYF. CDR3 sequence (DNA): TGTGCCAGCAGCCAAGATGACGGTAGACAAGAGACCCAGTACTTC.

The rearrangement joins TRBV7-2 to TRBJ2-5; TRBD1 aligns across 7 bases. CDR3 length equals 13 residues. V lost 5 bases and J lost 5; bases outside the gene matches: 5. Germline V lookup: CDR1 SGHTA, CDR2 FQGNSA. CDR3 sequence: CASSIHRGETQYF. The CDR3 region has the DNA TGTGCCAGCAGCATCCACAGGGGCGAGACCCAGTACTTC. Using reference TRBV7-2 and TRBJ2-5 for the parts outside the CDR3, the full variable domain is GAGVSQSPSNKVTEKGKDVELRCDPISGHTALYWYRQSLGQGLEFLIYFQGNSAPDKSGLPSDRFSAERTGGSVSTLTIQRTQQEDSAVYLCASSIHRGETQYFGPGTRLLVL.

This clone has more than one count but fewer than ten. The rearrangement links TRBV7-9 to TRBJ2-6; the D gene is possibly TRBD1 (7 bases). From germline, CDR1 is SEHNR and CDR2 FQNEAQ (reference sequence). This CDR3 contains 18 residues. Trimming cost V 3 bases and J 1 base, with 16 bases left between them. The chain's CDR3 is CASSFGGTALSGANVLTF. CDR3 nucleotides: TGTGCCAGCAGCTTTGGAGGGACAGCCCTATCTGGGGCCAACGTCCTGACTTTC.

This clone was seen only a few times. The V call is TRBV29-1, the J call TRBJ2-5, with 8 bases fitting TRBD2. After removal of 2 bases from V and 5 bases from J, the junction contained 1 base not matched to a gene. This CDR3 has 12 residues. Germline CDR1 and CDR2: SQVTM and ANQGSEA. CDR3 sequence reads: CSVEPSGETQYF. The CDR3 nucleotides read TGCAGCGTTGAACCTAGCGGGGAGACCCAGTACTTC. Variable domain in full (rest from reference TRBV29-1 and TRBJ2-5): SAVISQKPSRDICQRGTSLTIQCQVDSQVTMMFWYRQQPGQSLTLIATANQGSEATYESGFVIDKFPISRPNLTFSTLTVSNMSPEDSSIYLCSVEPSGETQYFGPGTRLLVL.

This clone turned up a few times. This chain connects TRBV5-1 to TRBJ2-3, with D uncertain. The length of the CDR3 is 13 residues. V was trimmed by 4 bases and J by 6 bases, leaving 12 bases between them. Germline CDR1 reads SGHRS; CDR2 reads YFSETQ. The CDR3 loop reads CASSGDSYDTQYF. In nucleotides, the CDR3 is TGCGCCAGCAGCGGTGACTCTTACGATACGCAGTATTTT.

The rearrangement uses TRBV5-6 and TRBJ2-3; D is undetermined. Per germline, CDR1 SGHDT and CDR2 YYEEEE. The CDR3 is made up of 11 amino acids. Trimming pared 3 bases from V and 4 bases from J, leaving 3 bases between. For the CDR3, the DNA is TGTGCCAGCAGCTCTTCAGATACGCAGTATTTT. Encoded protein: CASSSSDTQYF.

A few counts support this clone. V and J are TRBV7-2 and TRBJ1-2, with D uncertain. CDR3 length: 13 amino acids. CDR1 SGHTA and CDR2 FQGNSA come from the germline V gene. With 5 bases removed from V and 4 bases from J, the gap between germline ends came to 11 bases. The CDR3 DNA sequence: TGTGCCAGCAGCCCAGTCGGGTCCTATGGCTACACCTTC. This translates into CASSPVGSYGYTF.

The DNA of the CDR3 is TGTGCCAGCAGTGAAGCAGGGTACTATGGCTACACCTTC. This codes for CASSEAGYYGYTF. The rearrangement joins TRBV2 to TRBJ1-2; no definite D call. In germline, CDR1 is SNHLY, CDR2 FYNNEI. The CDR3 has 13 amino acids. V was pared by 0 bases and J by 3 bases, with 5 bases between.

The rearrangement uses TRBV11-2 and TRBJ2-2, with D perhaps matching TRBD1 (5 bases). The germline V gene has CDR1 SGHAT and CDR2 FQNNGV. V lost 5 bases and J 4 bases, leaving 14 bases between the germline ends. The CDR3 runs 15 residues. CDR3 nucleotide sequence: TGTGCCAGCAGCCGCCTGGGGCAACCCACCGGGGAGCTGTTTTTT. Its translation is CASSRLGQPTGELFF.

The gene calls are TRBV6-5 and TRBJ2-7; 9 bases align to TRBD2. CDR1 is MNHEY, CDR2 SVGAGI, per germline. The V segment lost 6 bases and the J segment 2 bases; nucleotides outside the gene matches: 8. The CDR3 loop spans 15 amino acids. The DNA of the CDR3 is TGTGCCAGCAGCCAACGAGCGGGAGGACCCTACGAGCAGTACTTC. It specifies CASSQRAGGPYEQYF.

This clone was seen once. CDR3 bases: TGTGCCAGCAGTTTATGCGACTCCCGGAGCTCTGGAAACACCATATATTTT. Protein sequence: CASSLCDSRSSGNTIYF. The chain carries TRBV27 and TRBJ1-3; D uncertain. The CDR3 totals 17 residues. V was trimmed by 1 base and J by 0 bases, leaving 13 bases between them. The V gene's germline CDR1 is MNHEY and CDR2 SMNVEV (reference sequence).

The V gene is TRBV2, the J gene TRBJ2-7; tentatively, D is TRBD2 (5 bases). Germline V CDR1 and CDR2: SNHLY, FYNNEI. This CDR3 spans 13 amino acids. Between the trimmed V and J ends, which lost 6 bases and 6 bases, there was a span of 15 bases. As DNA, the CDR3 is TGTGCCAGCAGCGCGATTACTAGATCCGAGCAGTACTTC. It codes for CASSAITRSEQYF.

In this sample, this clone turned up a few times. V gene TRBV7-2 combines with J gene TRBJ2-3, with D maybe TRBD2 (6 bases). V shed 0 bases and J shed 0 bases, with 13 bases lying between them. The CDR3 totals 17 residues. Germline V gene lookup returns CDR1 SGHTA and CDR2 FQGNSA. CDR3 sequence: CASSLAGGLRSTDTQYF. The CDR3, as DNA: TGTGCCAGCAGCTTAGCGGGAGGACTCCGCAGCACAGATACGCAGTATTTT.

This clone was seen a few times. The germline gene is not matched at one end of the junction; a read error may be the cause. J is TRBJ2-5 and V is TRBV6-6; possible D gene TRBD2, 5 bases. The CDR3 covers 11 residues. Germline values: CDR1 MNHNY, CDR2 SVGAGI (reference sequence). As DNA, the CDR3 is TGTGCCATCAGTGAGCGGGAGACCCAGTACTTC. This encodes CAISERETQYF.